This TCR beta chain is drawn from a study of blood T cell repertoires in COVID-19. The CDR3 is 12 residues long. The germline V gene encodes CDR1 SGHRS and CDR2 YFSETQ. Trimming pared 0 bases from V and 5 bases from J, leaving 5 bases between. Study processing details: Scientists estimated how many nucleated cells there were by amplifying reference gene primers. Generated by immunoSEQ multiplex PCR, the TCRdb table keeps only in-frame clones and is missing some. The V and J calls and clone size were taken over from that table, and D and trimming were inferred from the DNA. The table lists around 20,000 clones, approximately 95% of them singletons.

The chain has TRBV5-1 and TRBJ2-5; D unclear. Sequenced material: peripheral blood. This receptor was taken from a woman aged 50 to 60 with active COVID-19. CDR3 DNA: TGCGCCAGCAGCTTGGACGGGGAGACCCAGTACTTC. As protein: CASSLDGETQYF.